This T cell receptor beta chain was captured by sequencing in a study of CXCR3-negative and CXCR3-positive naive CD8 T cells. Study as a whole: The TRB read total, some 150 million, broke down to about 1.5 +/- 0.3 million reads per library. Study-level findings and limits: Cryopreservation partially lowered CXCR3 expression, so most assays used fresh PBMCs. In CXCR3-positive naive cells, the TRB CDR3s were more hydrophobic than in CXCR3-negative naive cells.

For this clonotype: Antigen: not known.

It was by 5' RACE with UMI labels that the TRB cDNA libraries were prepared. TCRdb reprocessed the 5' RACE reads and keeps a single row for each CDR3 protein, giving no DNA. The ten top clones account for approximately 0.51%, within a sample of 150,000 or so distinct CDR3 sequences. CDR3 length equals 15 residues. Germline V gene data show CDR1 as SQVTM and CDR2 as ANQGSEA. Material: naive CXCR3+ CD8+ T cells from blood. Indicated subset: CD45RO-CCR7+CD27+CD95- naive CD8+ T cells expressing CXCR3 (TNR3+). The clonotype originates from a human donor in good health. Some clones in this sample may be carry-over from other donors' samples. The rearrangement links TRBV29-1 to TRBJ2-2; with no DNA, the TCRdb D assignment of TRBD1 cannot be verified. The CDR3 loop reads CSVVGGNANTGELFF.